This TCR beta chain emerged from a study of metastatic and nonmetastatic thyroid tumors. Across the whole study: Blood and tumor or nodule tissue repertoires from malignant and benign thyroid patients were compared.

This clone was seen more than once but under ten times. Authors' data handling: Clinicopathological groups supplied CDR3 differences that were used to build a distant-metastasis classifier for papillary thyroid cancer. MiXCR was used by TCRdb to re-call the PCR reads. TCRdb's processing, not the authors' own work, is the source of the V and J calls. The profile shows 30,000 to 40,000 clones, 18% of them singletons. With 6 bases clipped from V and 2 bases from J, the junction kept 9 bases outside the gene matches. The CDR3 sequence is 16 residues long. From germline, CDR1 is LNHDA and CDR2 SQIVND (reference sequence). Among the patients, none had received any treatment before thyroid surgery.

The sequence was obtained from a male donor with papillary thyroid cancer or a benign thyroid nodule (not recorded which). Some clones in this sample may be carry-over from other donors' samples. Sequenced input: blood. The chain uses TRBV19 and TRBJ2-1, with TRBD2 identical over 8 bases. CDR3 nucleotide sequence: TGTGCCAGTAGGCCGTCTAGCGGGCTAACCTACAATGAGCAGTTCTTC. It codes for CASRPSSGLTYNEQFF. The variable domain in full, completed from reference TRBV19 and TRBJ2-1, reads DGGITQSPKYLFRKEGQNVTLSCEQNLNHDAMYWYRQDPGQGLRLIYYSQIVNDFQKGDIAEGYSVSREKKESFPLTVTSAQKNPTAFYLCASRPSSGLTYNEQFFGPGTRLTVL.